These T cell receptor beta chains were read from a single sample in a study of blood T cell repertoires in COVID-19. Some clones are missing from TCRdb's copy, which holds only in-frame ones; the method was immunoSEQ multiplex PCR. The sample carries fewer than 60,000 clones, approximately 90% recorded once. Sequencing input: peripheral blood. These receptors all come from a man aged 50-59 years with acute or convalescent COVID-19. Both conserved end residues are part of each CDR3. The D gene is left open where the match is weak. Size values are once, few and many counts, or a class for expanded clones, and some rows have none.

abundance,j_gene,v_gene,d_gene,CDR3nt,CDR3aa
-,TRBJ2-2,TRBV19,TRBD2,TGTGCCAGTAGTATATGGCGGGAGAGGACCGGGGAGCTGTTTTTT,CASSIWRERTGELFF
-,TRBJ2-7,TRBV4-2,TRBD2,TGTGCCAGCAGCCACGGACTAGCGGGGGGCTACTACGAGCAGTACTTC,CASSHGLAGGYYEQYF
-,TRBJ1-2,TRBV7-8,-,TGTGCCAGCAGCTACTTGCCAGGGGTATCAGGGCCCTACACCTTC,CASSYLPGVSGPYTF
once,TRBJ1-1,TRBV25-1,-,TGTGCCAGCAAAGACGCAAAGGGAGCTGAAGCTTTCTTT,CASKDAKGAEAFF
-,TRBJ2-7,TRBV6-6,-,TGTGCCAGCAGTTACCAGGACTCCTACGAGCAGTACTTC,CASSYQDSYEQYF
-,TRBJ2-4,TRBV10-1,TRBD1,TGCGCCAGCAGTGAGACAGGGGGCAAAAACATTCAGTACTTC,CASSETGGKNIQYF
-,TRBJ1-5,TRBV2,-,TGTGCCAGCAGTGTGAGCGGCAATCAGCCCCAGCATTTT,CASSVSGNQPQHF
once,TRBJ1-5,TRBV19,-,TGTGCCAGCAAAAGGGAGGGCAATCAGCCCCAGCATTTT,CASKREGNQPQHF
-,TRBJ2-3,TRBV9,TRBD2,TGTGCCAGCAGCGGCTTGGCGGGAGGGATAAGGGGCACAGATACGCAGTATTTT,CASSGLAGGIRGTDTQYF
once,TRBJ2-7,TRBV11-3,-,TGTGCCAGCAGACCCGGCAGGGATGCCTACGAGCAGTACTTC,CASRPGRDAYEQYF
-,TRBJ1-2,TRBV6-6,-,TGTGCCAGCAGTACGACAGCAGAAGGGGGCTACACCTTC,CASSTTAEGGYTF
-,TRBJ2-5,TRBV7-3,-,TGTGCCAGCCCCGACCGGTTGCTTACCCCCAGGGTCTGCTACCAAGAGACCCAGTACTTC,CASPDRLLTPRVCYQETQYF
-,TRBJ2-7,TRBV7-9,TRBD1,TGTGCCAGCAGTCCCGGGACAGGGAAAGCCTACGAGCAGTACTTC,CASSPGTGKAYEQYF
-,TRBJ1-1,TRBV30,-,TGTGCCTGGAGTGTACTCGGGGGAAGAACTGAAGCTTTCTTT,CAWSVLGGRTEAFF
-,TRBJ2-1,TRBV7-9,TRBD2,TGTGCCAGCAGCGAACCGGGACTAGCCTCGTTCTTC,CASSEPGLASFF
-,TRBJ2-7,TRBV3-1/TRBV3-2,-,TGTGCCAGCAGCCTCGGAAAAGGGGGTTCCTACGAGCAGTACTTC,CASSLGKGGSYEQYF
-,TRBJ1-2,TRBV6-5,TRBD1,TGTGCCAGCACTTTGGGAGCAGGGGGTAACTATGGCTACACCTTC,CASTLGAGGNYGYTF